This T cell receptor (beta chain) was documented in a study of T cells in women clearing cervical HPV infection. As for the study in general: Cases: HPV16-related CIN3 or worse on histology, a couple of invasive cancers. Study outcomes and limitations: TRBV6-7 relative abundance averaged roughly 0.099% in cases and about 0.15% in controls.

The method was immunoSEQ multiplex PCR; TCRdb's version includes in-frame clones alone and lacks a portion of them. The record lists about 30,000 clones, of which the ten most abundant hold 3.5%. The CDR3 extends over 14 amino acids. The V and J ends lost 5 bases and 5 bases respectively, with 13 bases between them. Germline V gene data show CDR1 as SGHTA and CDR2 as FQGNSA. Remarks on this clone: What it binds is not known. The CDR3 is cut off 3 residues early in the read; its end comes from the germline J gene.

The chain joins TRBV7-2 to TRBJ1-5, with D tentatively TRBD1 (5 bases). The source is a woman aged 18-70 years with a cervical HPV16 infection that either progressed to CIN3+ or cleared (not recorded which). Sequencing used blood buffy coat. The DNA read from the CDR3 is TGTGCCAGCAGCGCAAATGGAGGGGATCAGCCC. Residues: CASSANGGDQP. The full-length CDR3 reads as CASSANGGDQPQHF.